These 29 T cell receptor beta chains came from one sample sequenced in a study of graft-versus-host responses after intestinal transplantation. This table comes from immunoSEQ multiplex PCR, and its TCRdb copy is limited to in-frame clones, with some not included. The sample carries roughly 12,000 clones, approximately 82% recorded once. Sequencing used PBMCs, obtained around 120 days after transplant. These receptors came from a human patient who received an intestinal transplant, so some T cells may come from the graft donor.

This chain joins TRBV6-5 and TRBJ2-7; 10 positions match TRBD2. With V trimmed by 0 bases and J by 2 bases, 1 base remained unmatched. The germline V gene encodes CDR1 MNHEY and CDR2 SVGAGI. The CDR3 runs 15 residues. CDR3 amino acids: CASSYSGTSAYEQYF. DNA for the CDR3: TGTGCCAGCAGTTACTCCGGGACTAGCGCCTACGAGCAGTACTTC.

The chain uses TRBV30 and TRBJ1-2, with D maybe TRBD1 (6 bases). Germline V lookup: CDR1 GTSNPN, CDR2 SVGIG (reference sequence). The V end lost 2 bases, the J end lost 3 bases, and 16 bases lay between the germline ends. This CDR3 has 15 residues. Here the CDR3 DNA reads TGTGCCTGGAGTACTACAGGGTGGGGGGACTATGGCTACACCTTC. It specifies CAWSTTGWGDYGYTF.

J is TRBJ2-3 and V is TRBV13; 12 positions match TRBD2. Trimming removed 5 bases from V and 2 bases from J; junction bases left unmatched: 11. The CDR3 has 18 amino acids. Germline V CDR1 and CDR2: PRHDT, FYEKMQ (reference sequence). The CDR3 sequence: CASSLRLAGEGDTDTQYF. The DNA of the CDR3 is TGTGCCAGCAGCCTCCGACTAGCGGGAGAGGGTGACACAGATACGCAGTATTTT.

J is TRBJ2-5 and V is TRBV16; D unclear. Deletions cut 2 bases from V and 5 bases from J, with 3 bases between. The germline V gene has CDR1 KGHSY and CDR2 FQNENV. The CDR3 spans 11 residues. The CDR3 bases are TGTGCCAGCAGCCAACAGGAGACCCAGTACTTC. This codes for CASSQQETQYF.

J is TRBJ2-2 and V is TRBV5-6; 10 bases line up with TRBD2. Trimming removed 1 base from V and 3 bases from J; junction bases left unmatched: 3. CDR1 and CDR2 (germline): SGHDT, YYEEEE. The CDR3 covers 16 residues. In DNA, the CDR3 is TGTGCCAGCAGCTTGTCCCTAGCGGGAGACACCGGGGAGCTGTTTTTT. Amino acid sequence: CASSLSLAGDTGELFF.

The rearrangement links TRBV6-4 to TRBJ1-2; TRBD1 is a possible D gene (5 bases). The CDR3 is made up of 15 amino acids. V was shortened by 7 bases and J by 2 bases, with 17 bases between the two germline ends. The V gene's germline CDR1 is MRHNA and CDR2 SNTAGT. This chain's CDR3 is CASIPGAGRNYGYTF. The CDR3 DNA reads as TGTGCCAGCATCCCCGGGGCAGGGCGCAACTATGGCTACACCTTC.

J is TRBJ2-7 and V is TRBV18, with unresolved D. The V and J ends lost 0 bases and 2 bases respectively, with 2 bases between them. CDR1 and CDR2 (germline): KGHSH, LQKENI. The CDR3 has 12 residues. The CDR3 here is CASSPPTYEQYF. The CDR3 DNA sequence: TGTGCCAGCTCACCACCCACCTACGAGCAGTACTTC.

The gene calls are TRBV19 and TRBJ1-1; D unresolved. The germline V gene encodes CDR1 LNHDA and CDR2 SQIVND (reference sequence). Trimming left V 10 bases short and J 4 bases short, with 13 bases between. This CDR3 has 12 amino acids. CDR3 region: CATSAGITEAFF. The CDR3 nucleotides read TGTGCCACCTCCGCCGGCATCACTGAAGCTTTCTTT. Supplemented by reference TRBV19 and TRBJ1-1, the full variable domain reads DGGITQSPKYLFRKEGQNVTLSCEQNLNHDAMYWYRQDPGQGLRLIYYSQIVNDFQKGDIAEGYSVSREKKESFPLTVTSAQKNPTAFYLCATSAGITEAFFGQGTRLTVV.

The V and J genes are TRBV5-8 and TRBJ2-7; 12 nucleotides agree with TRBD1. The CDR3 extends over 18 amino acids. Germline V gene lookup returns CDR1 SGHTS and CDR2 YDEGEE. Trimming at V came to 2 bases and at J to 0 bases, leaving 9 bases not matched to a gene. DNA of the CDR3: TGTGCCAGCAGCTTTCCCGGGACAGGGGGCCGAAGCTCCTACGAGCAGTACTTC. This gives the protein CASSFPGTGGRSSYEQYF.

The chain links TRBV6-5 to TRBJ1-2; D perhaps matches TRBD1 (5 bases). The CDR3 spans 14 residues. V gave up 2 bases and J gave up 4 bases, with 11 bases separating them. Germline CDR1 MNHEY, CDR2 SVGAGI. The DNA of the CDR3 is TGTGCCAGCAGTTACACCGGGGACTCCTATGGCTACACCTTC. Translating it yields CASSYTGDSYGYTF.

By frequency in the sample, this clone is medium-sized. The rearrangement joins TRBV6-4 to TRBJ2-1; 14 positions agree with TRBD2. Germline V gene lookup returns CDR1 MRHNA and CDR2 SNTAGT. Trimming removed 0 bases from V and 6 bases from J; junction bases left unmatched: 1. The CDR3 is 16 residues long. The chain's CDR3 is CASSDSGTSGSNEQFF. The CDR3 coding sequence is TGTGCCAGCAGTGACTCAGGGACTAGCGGGAGCAATGAGCAGTTCTTC.

DNA for the CDR3: TGTGCCAGCAGCTCTCAGGGCAGAGGGAACTATGGCTACACCTTC. Protein product: CASSSQGRGNYGYTF. The rearrangement joins TRBV7-2 to TRBJ1-2; a weak D match, TRBD1 (5 bases). There are 15 residues in the CDR3. Germline CDR1 and CDR2: SGHTA and FQGNSA. The V end lost 4 bases, the J end lost 2 bases, and 14 bases lay between the germline ends.

The DNA for the CDR3 is TGTGCCAGCAGCTTATATCAGGGCACCGGGGAGCTGTTTTTT. This gives the protein CASSLYQGTGELFF. The chain combines TRBV7-3 with TRBJ2-2; D may be TRBD1 (5 bases). The CDR3 spans 14 residues. The V end was cut by 2 bases, the J end by 4 bases, with 8 bases between. The germline CDR1 and CDR2 sequences are SGHTA and FQGTGA.

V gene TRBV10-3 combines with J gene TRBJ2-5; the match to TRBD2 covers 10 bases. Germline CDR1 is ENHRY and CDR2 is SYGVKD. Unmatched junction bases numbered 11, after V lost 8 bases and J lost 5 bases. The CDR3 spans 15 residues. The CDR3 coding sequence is TGTGCCATCGCTGCTAGCGGGAGTATAGGGGAGACCCAGTACTTC. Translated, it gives CAIAASGSIGETQYF.

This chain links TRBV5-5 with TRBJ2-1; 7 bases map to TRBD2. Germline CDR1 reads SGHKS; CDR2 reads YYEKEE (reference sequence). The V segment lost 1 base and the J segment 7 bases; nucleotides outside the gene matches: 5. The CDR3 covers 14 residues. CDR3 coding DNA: TGTGCCAGCAGCTTGATGCTAGCGGCGAATGAGCAGTTCTTC. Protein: CASSLMLAANEQFF.

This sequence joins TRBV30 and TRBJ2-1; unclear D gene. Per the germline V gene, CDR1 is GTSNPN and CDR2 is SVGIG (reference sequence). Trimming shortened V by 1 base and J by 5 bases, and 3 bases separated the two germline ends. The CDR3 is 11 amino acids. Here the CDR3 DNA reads TGTGCCTGGAGTGCAAACAATGAGCAGTTCTTC. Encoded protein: CAWSANNEQFF.

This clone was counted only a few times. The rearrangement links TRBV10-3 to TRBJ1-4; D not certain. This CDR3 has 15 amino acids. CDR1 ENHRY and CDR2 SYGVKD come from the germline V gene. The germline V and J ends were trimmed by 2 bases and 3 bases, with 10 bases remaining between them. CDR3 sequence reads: CAISEGGRPNEKLFF. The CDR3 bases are TGTGCCATCAGTGAGGGAGGGCGGCCTAATGAAAAACTGTTTTTT.

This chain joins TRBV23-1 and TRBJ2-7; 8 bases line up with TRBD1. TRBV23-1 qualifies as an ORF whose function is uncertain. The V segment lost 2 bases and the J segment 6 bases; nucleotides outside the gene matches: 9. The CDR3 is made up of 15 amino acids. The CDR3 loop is CASSQRGQGSGEQYF. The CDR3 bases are TGCGCCAGCAGTCAAAGAGGACAGGGTTCCGGCGAGCAGTACTTC.

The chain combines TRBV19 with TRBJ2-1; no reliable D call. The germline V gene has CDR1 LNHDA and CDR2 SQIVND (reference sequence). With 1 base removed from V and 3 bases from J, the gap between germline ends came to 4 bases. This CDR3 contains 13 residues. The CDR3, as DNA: TGTGCCAGTAGTATAGGGCTCTACAATGAGCAGTTCTTC. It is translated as CASSIGLYNEQFF.

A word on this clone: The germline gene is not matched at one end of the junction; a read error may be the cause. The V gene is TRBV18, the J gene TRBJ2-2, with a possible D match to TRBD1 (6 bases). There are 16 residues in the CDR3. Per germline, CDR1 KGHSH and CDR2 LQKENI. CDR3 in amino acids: CASSPENRENAGELFF. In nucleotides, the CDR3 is TGTGCCAGCTCACCAGAGAACAGGGAGAACGCCGGGGAGCTGTTTTTT.

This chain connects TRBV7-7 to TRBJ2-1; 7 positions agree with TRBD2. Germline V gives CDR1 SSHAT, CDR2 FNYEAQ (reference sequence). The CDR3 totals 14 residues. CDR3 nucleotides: TGTGCTAGCGGCTTAGCGGGCAGGGAGAGTGAGCAGTTCTTC. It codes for CASGLAGRESEQFF.

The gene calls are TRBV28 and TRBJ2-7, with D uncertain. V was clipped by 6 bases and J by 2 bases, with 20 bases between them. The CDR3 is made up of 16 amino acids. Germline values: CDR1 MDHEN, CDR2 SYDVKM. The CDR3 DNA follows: TGTGCCAGCAGCTACAACCTTCATCGACGGCCCTACGAGCAGTACTTC. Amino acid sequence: CASSYNLHRRPYEQYF.

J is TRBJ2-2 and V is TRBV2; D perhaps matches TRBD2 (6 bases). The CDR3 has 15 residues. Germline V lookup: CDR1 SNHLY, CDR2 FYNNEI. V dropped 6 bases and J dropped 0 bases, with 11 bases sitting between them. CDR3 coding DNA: TGTGCCAGCAGGGACTACAGAACGAACACCGGGGAGCTGTTTTTT. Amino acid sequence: CASRDYRTNTGELFF.

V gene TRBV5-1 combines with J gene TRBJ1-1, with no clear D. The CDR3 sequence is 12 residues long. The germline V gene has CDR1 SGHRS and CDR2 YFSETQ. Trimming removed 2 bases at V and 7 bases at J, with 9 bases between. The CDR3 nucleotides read TGCGCCAGCAGCTTAGTTCGAGGTGAAGCTTTCTTT. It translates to CASSLVRGEAFF.

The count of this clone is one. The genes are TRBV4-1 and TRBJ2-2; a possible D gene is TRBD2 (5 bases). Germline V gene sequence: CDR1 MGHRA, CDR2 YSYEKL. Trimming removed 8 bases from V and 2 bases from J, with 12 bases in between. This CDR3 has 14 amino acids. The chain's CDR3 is CASRRETNTGELFF. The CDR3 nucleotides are TGCGCCAGCCGCCGGGAAACCAACACCGGGGAGCTGTTTTTT.

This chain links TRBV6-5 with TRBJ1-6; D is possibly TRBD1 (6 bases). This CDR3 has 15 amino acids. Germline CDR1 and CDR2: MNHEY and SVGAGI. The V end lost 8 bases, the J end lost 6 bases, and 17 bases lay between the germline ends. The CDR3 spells CASLHMGRGNSPLHF. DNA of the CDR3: TGTGCCAGCCTCCACATGGGCAGGGGTAATTCACCCCTCCACTTT.

The CDR3 reads CASRSQVLSTTQYF. Written as DNA, the CDR3 is TGTGCCAGCAGATCACAGGTCCTTTCAACGACCCAGTACTTC. The rearrangement links TRBV6-5 to TRBJ2-5; possibly TRBD1 for D (5 bases). Trimming cost V 6 bases and J 7 bases, with 18 bases left between them. Germline V CDR1 and CDR2: MNHEY, SVGAGI. The CDR3 totals 14 residues.

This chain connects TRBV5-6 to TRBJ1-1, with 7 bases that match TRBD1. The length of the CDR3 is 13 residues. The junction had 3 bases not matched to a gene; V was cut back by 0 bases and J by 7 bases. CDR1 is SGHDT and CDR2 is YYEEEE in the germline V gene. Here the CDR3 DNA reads TGTGCCAGCAGCTTGGGACAGGGAATTGAAGCTTTCTTT. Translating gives CASSLGQGIEAFF. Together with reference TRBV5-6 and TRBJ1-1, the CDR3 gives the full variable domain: DAGVTQSPTHLIKTRGQQVTLRCSPKSGHDTVSWYQQALGQGPQFIFQYYEEEERQRGNFPDRFSGHQFPNYSSELNVNALLLGDSALYLCASSLGQGIEAFFGQGTRLTVV.

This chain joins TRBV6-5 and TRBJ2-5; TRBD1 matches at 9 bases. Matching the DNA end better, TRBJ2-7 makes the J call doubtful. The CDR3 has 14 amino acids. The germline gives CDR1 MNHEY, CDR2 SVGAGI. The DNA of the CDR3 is TGTGCCAGCAAGACCGGGACAGGGTCCTACGAGCAGTACTTC. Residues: CASKTGTGSYEQYF.